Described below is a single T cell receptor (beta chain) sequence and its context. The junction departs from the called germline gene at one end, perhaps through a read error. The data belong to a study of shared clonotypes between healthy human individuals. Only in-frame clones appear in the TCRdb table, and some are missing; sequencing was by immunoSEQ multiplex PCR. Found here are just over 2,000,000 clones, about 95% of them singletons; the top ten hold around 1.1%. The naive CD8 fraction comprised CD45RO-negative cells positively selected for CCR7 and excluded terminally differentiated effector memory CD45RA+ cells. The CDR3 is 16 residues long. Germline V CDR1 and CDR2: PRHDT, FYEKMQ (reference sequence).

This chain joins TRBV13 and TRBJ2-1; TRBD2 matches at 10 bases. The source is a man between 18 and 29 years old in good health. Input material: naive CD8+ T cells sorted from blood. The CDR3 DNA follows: TGTGCCAGCGGCTTAGCGGGAGGCCCGGATTACTGGGAGCAGTTCTTC. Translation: CASGLAGGPDYWEQFF.